These 17 T cell receptor beta chains share one sample of origin, sequenced in a study of early T cells in non-severe SARS-CoV-2 infection. Each CDR3 protein is one row after TCRdb ran MiXCR on the 5' RACE reads. The table records 20,000 to 30,000 distinct CDR3 sequences, 4% to 5% of them present only once. The sequencing sample was made of whole blood. The source of these receptors is an adult who was a healthcare worker with PCR-confirmed SARS-CoV-2 infection or an uninfected control (not recorded which).

There are many counts of this clonotype. The chain joins TRBV6-2 or TRBV6-3 to TRBJ1-3, with D perhaps matching TRBD1 (5 bases). The CDR3 loop spans 14 amino acids. CDR1 is MNHEY and CDR2 is SVGEGT in the germline V gene. The V end was cut by 7 bases, the J end by 2 bases, with 12 bases between. The CDR3 nucleotides are TGTGCCAGCACCTCAGGGCGGGCTGGAAACACCATATATTTT. This codes for CASTSGRAGNTIYF.

This clonotype was seen many times. The chain couples TRBV20-1 to TRBJ2-5; D ambiguous. Germline CDR1 and CDR2: DFQATT and SNEGSKA (reference sequence). V lost 3 bases and J lost 1, with 12 bases in between. The CDR3 length is 14 residues. Here the CDR3 reads CSASPPWSQETQYF. As DNA, the CDR3 is TGCAGTGCTAGCCCTCCCTGGAGCCAAGAGACCCAGTACTTC.

This clonotype was counted at least ten times. This chain uses TRBV12-3 or TRBV12-4 with TRBJ2-7; 11 bases agree with TRBD1. CDR3 length: 17 amino acids. Trimming cost V 2 bases and J 5 bases; bases outside gene matches: 11. In DNA, the CDR3 is TGTGCCAGCAGTTTAAGTCGACTGGACAGGGGGCGGCACGAGCAGTACTTC. It translates to CASSLSRLDRGRHEQYF.

This clonotype was observed many times. This chain links TRBV18 with TRBJ2-3; 8 nucleotides line up with TRBD1. Trimming took 3 bases from V and 4 from J; bases not matched to a gene: 3. The CDR3 totals 14 residues. Looked up from germline, CDR1 is KGHSH and CDR2 is LQKENI. This CDR3 reads CASSPRGQADTQYF. CDR3 nucleotide sequence: TGTGCCAGCTCACCCAGGGGGCAGGCAGATACGCAGTATTTT.

Ten or more counts support this clonotype. The CDR3 nucleotides are TGTGCCAGCAGTTCCCCAGCCATCCACTCCTACAATGAGCAGTTCTTC. Residues: CASSSPAIHSYNEQFF. The rearrangement joins TRBV6-2 or TRBV6-3 to TRBJ2-1; D gene uncertain. Germline V gene sequence: CDR1 MNHEY, CDR2 SVGEGT. V was trimmed by 4 bases and J by 0 bases, leaving 13 bases between them. The CDR3 consists of 16 residues.

This clonotype was seen ten or more times. The rearrangement uses TRBV20-1 and TRBJ2-1, with TRBD2 matching over 8 bases. The CDR3 loop spans 13 amino acids. CDR1 is DFQATT and CDR2 is SNEGSKA in the germline V gene (reference sequence). V lost 5 bases and J lost 15; bases outside the gene matches: 15. The CDR3 reads CSAGGQSGTSWFF. The CDR3 region has the DNA TGCAGTGCTGGGGGGCAATCCGGGACTAGTTGGTTCTTC.

This clonotype was counted ten times or more. The rearrangement uses TRBV12-3 or TRBV12-4 and TRBJ2-5, with TRBD2 identical over 9 bases. The V gene end was trimmed by 5 bases and the J gene end by 2 bases; junction bases not matched to a gene: 6. The CDR3 sequence is 15 residues long. CDR3 in amino acids: CASSTVAGAQETQYF. Written as DNA, the CDR3 is TGTGCCAGCAGTACCGTAGCGGGAGCTCAAGAGACCCAGTACTTC.

This clonotype has at least ten counts. The chain carries TRBV18 and TRBJ2-7; D unresolved. This CDR3 is built from 15 residues. Trimming took 3 bases from V and 7 from J, leaving 19 bases between them. Per the germline V gene, CDR1 is KGHSH and CDR2 is LQKENI. CDR3 in amino acids: CASSPIGQAIKEQYF. In DNA, the CDR3 is TGTGCCAGCTCACCCATAGGGCAGGCGATAAAAGAGCAGTACTTC.

This clonotype was seen only a few times. The chain links TRBV28 to TRBJ2-3; possibly TRBD1 or TRBD2 for D (5 bases each). Germline CDR1 is MDHEN and CDR2 is SYDVKM. Trimming removed 4 bases from V and 4 bases from J, with 21 bases in between. The CDR3 spans 17 residues. The DNA for the CDR3 is TGTGCCAGCAGTTATTCGCCAGGCAGGGAGTGGGCAGATACGCAGTATTTT. It translates to CASSYSPGREWADTQYF.

This clonotype was found many times. This chain links TRBV28 with TRBJ1-5; no definite D call. V lost 5 bases and J 7 bases, leaving 15 bases between the germline ends. CDR3 length: 14 amino acids. Germline assignment: CDR1 MDHEN and CDR2 SYDVKM. CDR3 sequence reads: CASSQRGPSQPQHF. CDR3 in DNA: TGTGCCAGCAGTCAAAGAGGACCCAGCCAGCCCCAGCATTTT. The full variable domain, its missing parts supplied by reference TRBV28 and TRBJ1-5, is DVKVTQSSRYLVKRTGEKVFLECVQDMDHENMFWYRQDPGLGLRLIYFSYDVKMKEKGDIPEGYSVSREKKERFSLILESASTNQTSMYLCASSQRGPSQPQHFGDGTRLSIL.

There are a few counts of this clonotype. The chain joins TRBV20-1 to TRBJ2-2; D remains ambiguous. This CDR3 contains 12 residues. From germline, CDR1 is DFQATT and CDR2 SNEGSKA (reference sequence). V gave up 3 bases and J gave up 4 bases, with 6 bases separating them. The CDR3 loop is CSASTSTGELFF. In DNA form, the CDR3 reads TGCAGTGCTAGTACTTCCACCGGGGAGCTGTTTTTT.

This clonotype was counted ten times or more. The chain is built from TRBV27 and TRBJ2-7; tentatively, D is TRBD2 (7 bases). The CDR3 runs to 15 residues. V was cut by 0 bases and J by 2 bases, with 11 bases left in between. The germline V gene has CDR1 MNHEY and CDR2 SMNVEV (reference sequence). CDR3 nucleotides: TGTGCCAGCAGTTTATCGAAGGGGGGGACCTACGAGCAGTACTTC. Translated, it gives CASSLSKGGTYEQYF.

This clonotype was seen ten or more times. V usage is TRBV6-1 and J usage is TRBJ1-2, with D unclear. This CDR3 region has 19 residues. Germline V gene data show CDR1 as MNHNS and CDR2 as SASEGT. V gave up 6 bases and J gave up 7 bases, with 33 bases separating them. CDR3 bases: TGTGCCAGCAGCCTTCACCCCGAACCGAACAGAAGACTTGGGAGTGGCTACACCTTC. Translation: CASSLHPEPNRRLGSGYTF.

The table lists this clonotype with many counts. This chain links TRBV30 with TRBJ2-2; no firm D call. This CDR3 has 17 residues. Trimming shortened V by 0 bases and J by 1 base, and 15 bases separated the two germline ends. Germline CDR1 is GTSNPN and CDR2 is SVGIG (reference sequence). Written as DNA, the CDR3 is TGTGCCTGGAGTGTGGGTAGATGGACGGAGAACACCGGGGAGCTGTTTTTT. It is translated as CAWSVGRWTENTGELFF. The variable domain in full, with the rest retrieved from reference TRBV30 and TRBJ2-2, is SQTIHQWPATLVQPVGSPLSLECTVEGTSNPNLYWYRQAAGRGLQLLFYSVGIGQISSEVPQNLSASRPQDRQFILSSKKLLLSDSGFYLCAWSVGRWTENTGELFFGEGSRLTVL.

There are many counts of this clonotype. This chain joins TRBV28 and TRBJ1-5; D might be TRBD1 (5 bases). Trimming cost V 6 bases and J 7 bases, with 16 bases left between them. The CDR3 has 14 amino acids. CDR1 is MDHEN and CDR2 is SYDVKM in the germline V gene. CDR3 bases: TGTGCCAGCAGACCCGGGGGGGAGAGCCAGCCCCAGCATTTT. Amino acid sequence: CASRPGGESQPQHF.

This clonotype was detected ten times or more. The J gene is TRBJ2-1, the V gene TRBV27; D not certain. This CDR3 region has 13 residues. CDR1 and CDR2 (germline): MNHEY, SMNVEV (reference sequence). With 5 bases removed from V and 8 bases from J, the gap between germline ends came to 13 bases. CDR3 in DNA: TGTGCCAGCAGTGTGTTAGCCTTGGATGAGCAGTTCTTC. Translated, it gives CASSVLALDEQFF.

This clonotype was counted at least ten times. This chain connects TRBV5-1 to TRBJ1-1; D is possibly TRBD1 (5 bases). Trimming removed 1 base from V and 5 bases from J, with 12 bases in between. This CDR3 contains 14 residues. The germline CDR1 and CDR2 sequences are SGHRS and YFSETQ. The CDR3 sequence is CASSLRQGMTEAFF. The CDR3 DNA sequence: TGCGCCAGCAGCTTGAGGCAGGGTATGACTGAAGCTTTCTTT.